The subject of this entry is one T cell receptor (beta chain). Measured with immunoSEQ multiplex PCR; TCRdb has only the in-frame clones, and not every one. The data hold about 12,000 clones, with about 87% observed a single time. This record belongs to a study of OX40 agonist ivuxolimab in advanced cancers. Germline-derived CDR1 and CDR2 are MNHEY and SVGAGI. This CDR3 contains 13 residues. V lost 6 bases and J lost 4; bases outside the gene matches: 4. The sequences come from CD4+ or CD8+ T cells sorted from blood, collected in a trial of the OX40 agonist ivuxolimab. The receptor was isolated from an adult with an advanced solid tumor such as melanoma, head and neck, liver or kidney cancer. V gene TRBV6-5 combines with J gene TRBJ2-7; 9 bases match TRBD2. The DNA for the CDR3 is TGTGCCAGCAGGTTAGCGGGGGCTTACGAGCAGTACTTC. This encodes CASRLAGAYEQYF.